The 5 T cell receptor beta chains in this list originate from one sample, sequenced in a study of CD8+ T cells in alopecia areata. Reverse transcription of extracted RNA yielded cDNA, which provided the sequencing template. TCRdb's copy holds only in-frame clones and misses some; the assay was immunoSEQ multiplex PCR. The sample shows 160,000 or so clones, around 50% of them seen only once. The specimen was CD8+ T cells sorted from blood, collected at week 0. These TCRs come from a human donor with alopecia areata.

The chain combines TRBV7-2 with TRBJ2-4; 7 positions match TRBD1. CDR3 length: 13 amino acids. Germline CDR1 SGHTA, CDR2 FQGNSA. With 3 bases clipped from V and 8 bases from J, the junction kept 4 bases outside the gene matches. For the CDR3, the DNA is TGTGCCAGCAGCTTTAGACAGGGTGACATTCAGTACTTC. Translated, it gives CASSFRQGDIQYF.

The rearrangement uses TRBV2 and TRBJ2-5, with 8 positions matching TRBD1. CDR1 SNHLY and CDR2 FYNNEI come from the germline V gene. This CDR3 region has 14 residues. V lost 9 bases, J lost 2 bases, and 8 bases stayed unmatched. The CDR3 is CASLRTGQQETQYF. The CDR3 DNA sequence: TGTGCCAGTCTTAGGACAGGGCAGCAAGAGACCCAGTACTTC. The full variable domain, its missing parts supplied by reference TRBV2 and TRBJ2-5, is EPEVTQTPSHQVTQMGQEVILRCVPISNHLYFYWYRQILGQKVEFLVSFYNNEISEKSEIFDDQFSVERPDGSNFTLKIRSTKLEDSAMYFCASLRTGQQETQYFGPGTRLLVL.

The rearrangement uses TRBV6-5 and TRBJ2-1, with 10 positions matching TRBD1. The CDR3 consists of 16 residues. With 2 bases clipped from V and 5 bases from J, the junction kept 6 bases outside the gene matches. Germline assignment: CDR1 MNHEY and CDR2 SVGAGI. CDR3 DNA: TGTGCCAGCAGTTACGCCCGGGACAGGGGCAACAATGAGCAGTTCTTC. Its translation is CASSYARDRGNNEQFF.

V gene TRBV15 combines with J gene TRBJ1-2; D not resolved. Germline CDR1 LNHNV, CDR2 YYDKDF (reference sequence). CDR3 length: 12 amino acids. Between the trimmed V and J ends, which lost 5 bases and 8 bases, there was a span of 12 bases. The CDR3 loop is CATSDNAGGYTF. CDR3 in DNA: TGTGCCACCAGCGATAACGCAGGAGGCTACACCTTC. Full variable domain (missing parts from reference TRBV15 and TRBJ1-2): DAMVIQNPRYQVTQFGKPVTLSCSQTLNHNVMYWYQQKSSQAPKLLFHYYDKDFNNEADTPDNFQSRRPNTSFCFLDIRSPGLGDTAMYLCATSDNAGGYTFGSGTRLTVV.

In its sample, this clone was seen a few times. This sample includes further DNA sequences coding for the same CDR3. The genes are TRBV27 and TRBJ2-1; D possibly uses TRBD1 or TRBD2 (5 bases each). The CDR3 runs 14 residues. In germline, CDR1 is MNHEY, CDR2 SMNVEV (reference sequence). The V end was cut by 3 bases, the J end by 7 bases, with 13 bases between. The CDR3 loop is CASSLGQGGNEQFF. The CDR3 nucleotides are TGTGCCAGCAGTTTGGGGCAGGGCGGGAATGAGCAGTTCTTC.